Below are 17 T cell receptor beta chains sequenced from a single sample in a study of T cell responses to AZD1222 COVID-19 vaccine. Sequencing used immunoSEQ multiplex PCR; TCRdb keeps in-frame clones, though not all of them. The table lists about 120,000 clones, approximately 90% of them singletons. Sequences were derived from peripheral blood, sampled on day 0 of AZD1222 vaccination. Source of these receptors: an adult in good health.

This clone was seen once. The rearrangement links TRBV9 to TRBJ2-7; TRBD1 matches 8 bases. In germline, CDR1 is SGDLS, CDR2 YYNGEE. The CDR3 contains 15 residues. J was trimmed by 3 bases and V by 4 bases; bases with no gene match: 9. This CDR3 is CASSISQGVYYEQYF. CDR3 nucleotide sequence: TGTGCCAGCAGCATCTCACAGGGGGTTTACTACGAGCAGTACTTC.

The chain recombines TRBV5-1 with TRBJ1-1; 8 positions agree with TRBD1. This CDR3 has 18 amino acids. Germline lookup yields CDR1 SGHRS and CDR2 YFSETQ. V gave up 4 bases and J gave up 2 bases; unmatched junction bases: 16. The CDR3 here is CASSPFPGQGRGNTEAFF. The CDR3 coding sequence is TGCGCCAGCAGCCCCTTCCCCGGACAGGGAAGGGGTAACACTGAAGCTTTCTTT.

J is TRBJ2-3 and V is TRBV19, with TRBD2 matching over 11 bases. CDR3 length: 16 residues. Germline loops: CDR1 LNHDA, CDR2 SQIVND (reference sequence). The junction had 6 bases not matched to a gene; V was cut back by 5 bases and J by 2 bases. In nucleotides, the CDR3 is TGTGCCAGTAGTCCGCGGACTAGCGGGTACACAGATACGCAGTATTTT. It codes for CASSPRTSGYTDTQYF.

The chain is built from TRBV5-6 and TRBJ1-2; a weak D match, TRBD1 (5 bases). From germline, CDR1 is SGHDT and CDR2 YYEEEE. The CDR3 contains 14 residues. V was trimmed by 2 bases and J by 8 bases, leaving 16 bases between them. The CDR3 spells CASSFAGSFGGYTF. The CDR3 bases are TGTGCCAGCAGCTTTGCAGGGTCCTTTGGGGGCTACACCTTC.

V gene TRBV4-3 combines with J gene TRBJ2-5; the D call may be TRBD1 or TRBD2 (5 bases each). Trimming pared 4 bases from V and 0 bases from J, leaving 12 bases between. The CDR3 has 15 amino acids. Germline V gene data show CDR1 as LGHNA and CDR2 as YSLEER. CDR3 loop: CASSRGTGYQETQYF. The CDR3 bases are TGCGCCAGCAGCCGAGGGACGGGGTACCAAGAGACCCAGTACTTC.

The chain employs TRBV11-2 and TRBJ1-1; D not certain. The CDR3 length is 13 residues. Germline lookup yields CDR1 SGHAT and CDR2 FQNNGV. V was trimmed by 5 bases and J by 0 bases, leaving 7 bases between them. CDR3 amino acids: CASSQTVNTEAFF. The CDR3 coding sequence is TGTGCCAGCAGCCAAACCGTGAACACTGAAGCTTTCTTT.

The chain is built from TRBV6-5 and TRBJ2-7; 7 nucleotides match TRBD1. The CDR3 has 15 residues. The trim removed 5 bases at V and 1 base at J, leaving 8 bases unmatched. CDR1 is MNHEY and CDR2 is SVGAGI in the germline V gene. This CDR3 is CASSLQGGQSYEQYF. Here the CDR3 DNA reads TGTGCCAGCAGTCTGCAAGGGGGCCAATCCTACGAGCAGTACTTC.

V gene TRBV14 combines with J gene TRBJ2-7; TRBD2 matches 14 bases. The CDR3 is made up of 17 amino acids. V lost 2 bases to trimming and J lost 4 bases; unmatched junction nucleotides: 7. CDR1 is SGHDN and CDR2 is FVKESK in the germline V gene. This chain's CDR3 is CASSQWGTSGGRYEQYF. The CDR3 DNA follows: TGTGCCAGCAGCCAATGGGGGACTAGCGGGGGAAGATACGAGCAGTACTTC.

The chain joins TRBV2 to TRBJ1-4, with 8 bases aligning to TRBD1. This CDR3 is built from 14 residues. V gave up 6 bases and J gave up 8 bases; unmatched junction bases: 8. Per the germline V gene, CDR1 is SNHLY and CDR2 is FYNNEI. The CDR3 spells CASSIRTGSEKLFF. CDR3 bases: TGTGCCAGCAGCATAAGGACAGGGTCGGAAAAACTGTTTTTT.

The V call is TRBV19, the J call TRBJ2-3, with 7 bases identical to TRBD1. The CDR3 runs to 14 residues. V shed 5 bases, J shed 2 bases, and the junction held 4 bases outside the gene matches. Germline CDR1 LNHDA, CDR2 SQIVND (reference sequence). CDR3 protein: CASSEGQHTDTQYF. The CDR3 DNA sequence: TGTGCCAGTAGTGAGGGACAGCACACAGATACGCAGTATTTT.

This clone was seen a handful of times. The chain carries TRBV7-6 and TRBJ1-4, with D hard to call. The germline V and J ends were trimmed by 1 base and 4 bases, with 10 bases remaining between them. The CDR3 contains 15 residues. Germline V lookup: CDR1 SGHVS, CDR2 FNYEAQ. CDR3 nucleotide sequence: TGTGCCAGCAGCTTAGAGGCAGGACTTAATGAAAAACTGTTTTTT. Its translation: CASSLEAGLNEKLFF. The variable domain in full, completed from reference TRBV7-6 and TRBJ1-4, reads GAGVSQSPRYKVTKRGQDVALRCDPISGHVSLYWYRQALGQGPEFLTYFNYEAQQDKSGLPNDRFSAERPEGSISTLTIQRTEQRDSAMYRCASSLEAGLNEKLFFGSGTQLSVL.

The chain recombines TRBV7-6 with TRBJ1-4; maybe TRBD1 (5 bases). The germline V and J ends were trimmed by 5 bases and 8 bases, with 18 bases remaining between them. Germline V gene data show CDR1 as SGHVS and CDR2 as FNYEAQ. The CDR3 extends over 15 amino acids. CDR3 in amino acids: CASSPGTLLGEKLFF. CDR3 bases: TGTGCCAGCAGCCCCGGGACCTTGCTTGGGGAAAAACTGTTTTTT. Using reference TRBV7-6 and TRBJ1-4 for the parts outside the CDR3, the full variable domain is GAGVSQSPRYKVTKRGQDVALRCDPISGHVSLYWYRQALGQGPEFLTYFNYEAQQDKSGLPNDRFSAERPEGSISTLTIQRTEQRDSAMYRCASSPGTLLGEKLFFGSGTQLSVL.

The chain has TRBV4-2 and TRBJ1-2; no reliable D call. The CDR3 contains 16 residues. Trimming stripped 3 bases from V and 1 base from J, with 15 bases between. Germline V gene lookup returns CDR1 LGHNA and CDR2 YNFKEQ. CDR3 in amino acids: CASSQGAGILNYGYTF. The CDR3, as DNA: TGTGCCAGCAGCCAGGGCGCCGGGATTCTTAACTATGGCTACACCTTC.

V usage is TRBV11-3 and J usage is TRBJ2-2, with D perhaps matching TRBD1 (5 bases). The CDR3 is made up of 16 amino acids. V gave up 2 bases and J gave up 6 bases, with 16 bases separating them. The germline V gene encodes CDR1 SGHNT and CDR2 YENEEA. The DNA for the CDR3 is TGTGCCAGCAGCTTACAGGGTGGAAAACAAGCCGGGGAGCTGTTTTTT. It is translated as CASSLQGGKQAGELFF.

V is TRBV20-1 and J is TRBJ1-6; D uncertain. CDR3 length equals 13 residues. Per the germline V gene, CDR1 is DFQATT and CDR2 is SNEGSKA (reference sequence). The V and J ends lost 3 bases and 9 bases respectively, with 12 bases between them. CDR3 nucleotides: TGCAGTGCTAGTCCCGGGGTAGGTTCACCCCTCCACTTT. Translation gives CSASPGVGSPLHF.

The chain recombines TRBV7-2 with TRBJ1-4; the D is unclear. V lost 5 bases, J lost 1 base, and 14 bases lay in between. Germline V gene sequence: CDR1 SGHTA, CDR2 FQGNSA. CDR3 length equals 16 residues. CDR3 protein: CASSPSSSRTNEKLFF. CDR3 DNA: TGTGCCAGCAGCCCCTCATCGAGCCGAACTAATGAAAAACTGTTTTTT. Combining the CDR3 with reference TRBV7-2 and TRBJ1-4 gives the whole variable domain GAGVSQSPSNKVTEKGKDVELRCDPISGHTALYWYRQSLGQGLEFLIYFQGNSAPDKSGLPSDRFSAERTGGSVSTLTIQRTQQEDSAVYLCASSPSSSRTNEKLFFGSGTQLSVL.

This clone was seen once. J is TRBJ2-7 and V is TRBV7-2; 7 bases fit TRBD1. Germline lookup yields CDR1 SGHTA and CDR2 FQGNSA. The CDR3 has 14 amino acids. V trimming: 5 bases; J trimming: 4 bases; junction bases outside the gene matches: 8. DNA for the CDR3: TGTGCCAGCAGCGCCAGGGGACAGAAGTACGAGCAGTACTTC. Its protein product is CASSARGQKYEQYF.